One sample yielded the 8 T cell receptor beta chains listed below, sequenced in a study of OX40 agonist ivuxolimab in advanced cancers. TCRdb keeps only in-frame clones here, not all; method: immunoSEQ multiplex PCR. The repertoire includes some 89,000 clones, about 88% of them detected once, and around 1.5% sits in the top ten. Sequenced material: CD4+ or CD8+ T cells sorted from blood, taken in a trial of the OX40 agonist ivuxolimab. The receptors here all came from an adult with an advanced solid tumor such as melanoma, head and neck, liver or kidney cancer.

This chain joins TRBV30 and TRBJ1-5; D perhaps matches TRBD1 (5 bases). There are 13 residues in the CDR3. The germline V gene has CDR1 GTSNPN and CDR2 SVGIG (reference sequence). Trimming cost V 0 bases and J 5 bases, with 8 bases left between them. The DNA of the CDR3 is TGTGCCTGGAGTGTACGGGGGGATCAGCCCCAGCATTTT. This encodes CAWSVRGDQPQHF.

The J gene is TRBJ2-4, the V gene TRBV5-6; D remains ambiguous. The length of the CDR3 is 13 residues. V dropped 6 bases and J dropped 11 bases, with 18 bases sitting between them. Germline V gene lookup returns CDR1 SGHDT and CDR2 YYEEEE. CDR3 amino acids: CASTRPSQSLQYF. The CDR3, as DNA: TGTGCCAGCACCAGACCAAGCCAGAGCCTTCAGTACTTC.

The chain carries TRBV29-1 and TRBJ2-5; D is possibly TRBD2 (5 bases). This CDR3 region has 13 residues. Germline V CDR1 and CDR2: SQVTM, ANQGSEA. Trimming took off 7 bases at V and 3 bases at J, with 15 bases between the two ends. In DNA, the CDR3 is TGCAGCGCCCGGGGATGGGCAGAAGAGACCCAGTACTTC. Its translation is CSARGWAEETQYF.

This chain joins TRBV6-6 and TRBJ2-7; D ambiguous. The CDR3 spans 16 residues. Trimming shortened V by 6 bases and J by 0 bases, and 18 bases separated the two germline ends. CDR1 and CDR2 from the germline V gene are MNHNY and SVGAGI (reference sequence). CDR3 DNA: TGTGCCAGCAGCCCCCAACTTGGCTACAGCTCCTACGAGCAGTACTTC. This encodes CASSPQLGYSSYEQYF.

This clone was found a few times. V is TRBV28 and J is TRBJ2-3; possibly TRBD1 for D (5 bases). The CDR3 loop spans 15 amino acids. Germline V gene lookup returns CDR1 MDHEN and CDR2 SYDVKM. V was cut by 4 bases and J by 3 bases, with 14 bases left in between. The CDR3 here is CASSSWGRRTDTQYF. The DNA of the CDR3 is TGTGCCAGCAGTTCGTGGGGCAGGCGGACAGATACGCAGTATTTT.

For this clone: At the DNA level, this CDR3 is encoded by other sequences in the same sample as well. The chain couples TRBV9 to TRBJ2-7, with a weak D call TRBD1 (6 bases). The CDR3 runs to 15 residues. Trimming removed 0 bases at V and 3 bases at J, with 13 bases between. Germline CDR1 and CDR2: SGDLS and YYNGEE. CDR3 sequence (DNA): TGTGCCAGCAGCGTAGGCCCGGACAGCGACTACGAGCAGTACTTC. Encoded protein: CASSVGPDSDYEQYF.

The chain uses TRBV19 and TRBJ1-6, with TRBD1 as a possible D gene (5 bases). The CDR3 has 15 residues. Germline loops: CDR1 LNHDA, CDR2 SQIVND (reference sequence). Trimming removed 3 bases at V and 8 bases at J, with 14 bases between. CDR3 sequence (DNA): TGTGCCAGTAGTATTAGGGGCATGGGAGATTCACCCCTCCACTTT. Amino acids: CASSIRGMGDSPLHF.

This clone was detected only a few times. Distinct nucleotide sequences in the sample also encode this CDR3. The J gene is TRBJ1-1, the V gene TRBV27; a possible D gene is TRBD1 (6 bases). The germline V and J ends were trimmed by 5 bases and 0 bases, with 13 bases remaining between them. This CDR3 is built from 15 residues. Germline-derived CDR1 and CDR2 are MNHEY and SMNVEV (reference sequence). The CDR3 sequence is CASSLQTGLNTEAFF. The CDR3 bases are TGTGCCAGCAGTCTACAGACAGGACTGAACACTGAAGCTTTCTTT.